Here is one T cell receptor (beta chain) with its context. Its target is unknown. Libraries were prepared by immunoSEQ multiplex PCR; TCRdb keeps only in-frame clonotypes and omits some of them. Counted here are hundreds of thousands of clones, roughly 70% occurring once; the ten biggest clones make up 1.5% to 2%. The sample comes from a study of shared clonotypes between healthy human individuals. Study-level results: What limited the represented genetic and exposure-history diversity was the small number of donors. Naive CD4 clonotypes overlapped across a handful of donors at roughly 5%.

This CDR3 region has 16 residues. From germline, CDR1 is MNHEY and CDR2 SMNVEV (reference sequence). The V end lost 0 bases, the J end lost 0 bases, and 9 bases lay between the germline ends. The clonotype comes from a woman aged 25 to 39 in good health. Material: memory CD4+ T cells sorted from blood. Subset noted: CD45RA-negative fraction. V is TRBV27 and J is TRBJ2-1; D is undetermined. CDR3 DNA: TGTGCCAGCAGTTTATCGAACCTCCTCTCCTACAATGAGCAGTTCTTC. Protein sequence: CASSLSNLLSYNEQFF.